These 27 T cell receptor beta chains were all obtained from the same sample, sequenced in a study of glioma-infiltrating T cells. TCR alpha and beta CDR3 regions were amplified from RNA using iRepertoire nested multiplex PCR. TCRdb reanalysed the multiplex PCR reads using MiXCR and keeps one entry per CDR3 protein. The data contain about 190,000 distinct CDR3 sequences, about 32% of them singletons. The sample comprised glioma tissue, nonneoplastic brain tissue, or PBMCs (not recorded which). These receptors were obtained from a human donor with low-grade glioma or glioblastoma, undergoing nonglioma brain surgery, or in good health (not recorded which).

This clonotype showed up many times. The CDR3 protein is CRSRKPYEQYF. Written as DNA, the CDR3 is TGCAGAAGCAGGAAACCCTACGAGCAGTACTTC. V gene TRBV29-1 combines with J gene TRBJ2-7; D is unclear. The germline V gene has CDR1 SQVTM and CDR2 ANQGSEA. This CDR3 has 11 residues.

This clonotype came up many times. The gene calls are TRBV29-1 and TRBJ2-7, with 8 bases fitting TRBD1. The trim removed 3 bases at V and 8 bases at J, leaving 3 bases unmatched. This CDR3 has 11 amino acids. Germline CDR1 SQVTM, CDR2 ANQGSEA. CDR3 region: CSVDRGRKQYF. CDR3 in DNA: TGCAGCGTTGACAGGGGGCGAAAGCAGTACTTC.

In this sample, this clonotype turned up a few times. V is TRBV11-2 and J is TRBJ2-7; 7 bases are shared with TRBD1. Looked up from germline, CDR1 is SGHAT and CDR2 is FQNNGV. This CDR3 comprises 14 residues. Germline trimming cut 5 bases from V and 3 bases from J; bases unmatched to any gene: 7. CDR3 sequence (DNA): TGTGCCAGCAGCAGCTCCGGGACAGTCTACGAGCAGTACTTC. It codes for CASSSSGTVYEQYF.

This clonotype has at least ten counts. The chain recombines TRBV6-1 with TRBJ2-1, with a weak D call TRBD2 (6 bases). Germline V gene data show CDR1 as MNHNS and CDR2 as SASEGT. The CDR3 sequence is 14 residues long. Trimming pared 4 bases from V and 2 bases from J, leaving 9 bases between. The CDR3 DNA sequence: TGTGCCAGCAGTGGTGAGCGGGCCTACAATGAGCAGTTCTTC. It codes for CASSGERAYNEQFF.

V and J are TRBV5-4 and TRBJ2-1; D might be TRBD1 or TRBD2, each matching 5 bases. Germline CDR1 is SGHNT and CDR2 is YYREEE (reference sequence). This CDR3 comprises 13 residues. V was shortened by 1 base and J by 10 bases, with 12 bases between the two germline ends. The CDR3 here is CASSLPGRGEQFF. The CDR3 DNA reads as TGTGCCAGCAGCTTGCCCGGTCGGGGCGAGCAGTTCTTC. The variable domain in full, with the rest retrieved from reference TRBV5-4 and TRBJ2-1, is ETGVTQSPTHLIKTRGQQVTLRCSSQSGHNTVSWYQQALGQGPQFIFQYYREEENGRGNFPPRFSGLQFPNYSSELNVNALELDDSALYLCASSLPGRGEQFFGPGTRLTVL.

There are a few counts of this clonotype. The rearrangement links TRBV3-1 to TRBJ2-1, with D perhaps matching TRBD2 (6 bases). The CDR3 is 12 residues long. V shed 1 base and J shed 14 bases, with 12 bases lying between them. Germline CDR1 LGHDT, CDR2 YNNKEL (reference sequence). The CDR3 DNA sequence: TGTGCCAGCAGCCAAGGTCCGGGAGAGGAGTTCTTC. Protein product: CASSQGPGEEFF.

V and J are TRBV6-5 and TRBJ2-7; 7 positions match TRBD2. The V gene end was trimmed by 2 bases and the J gene end by 7 bases; junction bases not matched to a gene: 2. This CDR3 has 12 amino acids. Germline assignment: CDR1 MNHEY and CDR2 SVGAGI. CDR3 nucleotide sequence: TGTGCCAGCAGTTACGGGAGGGTAGAGCAGTACTTC. It codes for CASSYGRVEQYF.

V usage is TRBV29-1 and J usage is TRBJ2-3, with 8 bases that match TRBD2. CDR1 and CDR2 (germline): SQVTM, ANQGSEA. V was pared by 4 bases and J by 4 bases, with 7 bases of the junction left unmatched. There are 14 residues in the CDR3. The CDR3 loop reads CSVVKAGVSDTQYF. The DNA of the CDR3 is TGCAGCGTTGTTAAAGCGGGAGTGTCAGATACGCAGTATTTT.

This rearrangement joins TRBV28 to TRBJ2-6; D ambiguous. Germline V lookup: CDR1 MDHEN, CDR2 SYDVKM. V lost 3 bases to trimming and J lost 4 bases, with 13 bases between them. The CDR3 consists of 16 residues. The CDR3 spells CASSLTSKPGANVLTF. The CDR3 coding sequence is TGTGCCAGCAGTTTGACAAGTAAACCCGGGGCCAACGTCCTGACTTTC.

With regard to this clonotype: A much larger clone sits a single nucleotide away, making a read error possible. The chain has TRBV12-3 or TRBV12-4 and TRBJ2-3, with 10 bases aligning to TRBD1. V shed 5 bases and J 7 bases; nucleotides not matched to a gene: 6. This CDR3 is 14 amino acids long. CDR3 in amino acids: CASSARQGAYTQYF. The CDR3 DNA is TGTGCCAGCAGTGCGCGACAGGGGGCATATACGCAGTATTTT.

The sample holds many counts of this clonotype. This chain connects TRBV15 to TRBJ2-3; 7 nucleotides align to TRBD2. Germline lookup yields CDR1 LNHNV and CDR2 YYDKDF (reference sequence). This CDR3 is 16 amino acids long. Trimming removed 1 base from V and 2 bases from J; junction bases left unmatched: 6. CDR3 in DNA: TGTGCCACCAGCAGAGGTTTAGCGGGTCCCACAGATACGCAGTATTTT. Translating gives CATSRGLAGPTDTQYF.

The chain carries TRBV7-8 and TRBJ2-1, with 7 bases that match TRBD1. CDR3 length equals 17 residues. Germline V lookup: CDR1 SGHVS, CDR2 FQNEAQ. The ends lost 1 base at V and 2 bases at J; junction bases unmatched: 8. The CDR3 region has the DNA TGTGCCAGCAGCTTAGGTGGGGGACAGAAAACCTACAATGAGCAGTTCTTC. Encoded protein: CASSLGGGQKTYNEQFF. Supplemented by reference TRBV7-8 and TRBJ2-1, the full variable domain reads GAGVSQSPRYKVAKRGQDVALRCDPISGHVSLFWYQQALGQGPEFLTYFQNEAQLDKSGLPSDRFFAERPEGSVSTLKIQRTQQEDSAVYLCASSLGGGQKTYNEQFFGPGTRLTVL.

Worth noting for this clonotype: A much larger clone differs from this one at a single base, so this may be a read error. V is TRBV7-2 and J is TRBJ2-7; the D gene is possibly TRBD2 (5 bases). Looked up from germline, CDR1 is SGHTA and CDR2 is FQGNSA. This CDR3 has 15 residues. The CDR3 is CASSLAPGEPYEQHF. CDR3 DNA sequence: TGTGCCAGCAGCTTAGCGCCTGGGGAGCCCTACGAGCAGCACTTC.

The chain links TRBV27 to TRBJ2-5; D may be TRBD1 (6 bases). Trimming cost V 2 bases and J 7 bases, with 14 bases left between them. The CDR3 totals 14 residues. The germline gives CDR1 MNHEY, CDR2 SMNVEV (reference sequence). The CDR3 nucleotides read TGTGCCAGCAGTTTAGGACAGCCCCCCCCGACCCAGTACTTC. This codes for CASSLGQPPPTQYF.

There are a few counts of this clonotype. The chain uses TRBV5-4 and TRBJ2-7, with TRBD2 matching 9 bases. The CDR3 totals 16 residues. The junction had 12 bases not matched to a gene; V was cut back by 4 bases and J by 4 bases. Germline assignment: CDR1 SGHNT and CDR2 YYREEE (reference sequence). Here the CDR3 reads CASSPYLDSGRYEQYF. CDR3 coding DNA: TGTGCCAGCAGCCCCTATTTGGATAGCGGGAGATACGAGCAGTACTTC. The variable domain in full, completed from reference TRBV5-4 and TRBJ2-7, reads ETGVTQSPTHLIKTRGQQVTLRCSSQSGHNTVSWYQQALGQGPQFIFQYYREEENGRGNFPPRFSGLQFPNYSSELNVNALELDDSALYLCASSPYLDSGRYEQYFGPGTRLTVT.

This clonotype was seen repeatedly, ten times or more. This chain joins TRBV20-1 and TRBJ1-5; no firm D call. V was cut by 5 bases and J by 0 bases, with 20 bases left in between. This CDR3 has 17 residues. From germline, CDR1 is DFQATT and CDR2 SNEGSKA (reference sequence). The CDR3 protein is CSALRLMEHFSNQPQHF. As DNA, the CDR3 is TGCAGTGCTCTACGTCTCATGGAGCATTTTAGCAATCAGCCCCAGCATTTT.

This clonotype was observed many times. This chain uses TRBV12-3 or TRBV12-4 with TRBJ1-3; D perhaps matches TRBD1 (5 bases). The CDR3 covers 15 residues. Trimming cost V 5 bases and J 0 bases, with 11 bases left between them. Written as DNA, the CDR3 is TGTGCCAGCAGTCCTACAGGCCGCTCTGGAAACACCATATATTTT. Amino acid sequence: CASSPTGRSGNTIYF.

As regards this clonotype: A much larger clone lies a single base off, so this may be a read error. J is TRBJ1-1 and V is TRBV29-1, with 8 nucleotides matching TRBD1. The germline V gene has CDR1 SQVTM and CDR2 ANQGSEA. Unmatched junction bases numbered 7, after V lost 7 bases and J lost 3 bases. CDR3 length: 13 amino acids. CDR3 coding DNA: TGCAGCGCCTCTGGACAGGGAGACACTGAAGCTTTCTTT. Encoded protein: CSASGQGDTEAFF.

This clonotype occurred many times. The chain links TRBV7-9 to TRBJ2-3; a weak D match, TRBD2 (5 bases). This CDR3 has 13 residues. V was cut by 1 base and J by 9 bases, with 11 bases left in between. CDR1 and CDR2 from the germline V gene are SEHNR and FQNEAQ (reference sequence). The CDR3 region is CASSLGGRGTQYF. CDR3 sequence (DNA): TGTGCCAGCAGCTTAGGCGGTAGAGGGACGCAGTATTTT.

The CDR3 DNA reads as TGCAGTATTACCAGGGGCACAGATACGCAGTATTTT. Its protein product is CSITRGTDTQYF. The J gene is TRBJ2-3, the V gene TRBV20-1, with D perhaps TRBD1 (5 bases). Trimming cost V 8 bases and J 1 base, with 10 bases left between them. Germline V gene lookup returns CDR1 DFQATT and CDR2 SNEGSKA (reference sequence). There are 12 residues in the CDR3.

This chain links TRBV6-5 with TRBJ1-2, with 8 nucleotides matching TRBD1. The CDR3 spans 14 residues. With V trimmed by 2 bases and J by 3 bases, 2 bases remained unmatched. Germline CDR1 is MNHEY and CDR2 is SVGAGI. CDR3 DNA sequence: TGTGCCAGCAGTTACGGACAGGGTGACTATGGCTACACCTTC. This translates into CASSYGQGDYGYTF.

This clonotype was counted at least ten times. The rearrangement uses TRBV4-3 and TRBJ1-3, with D unresolved. V was trimmed by 0 bases and J by 4 bases, leaving 10 bases between them. The CDR3 covers 15 residues. CDR1 and CDR2 (germline): LGHNA, YSLEER. CDR3 region: CASSQDETVGNTIYF. In DNA form, the CDR3 reads TGCGCCAGCAGCCAAGACGAAACCGTAGGAAACACCATATATTTT.

This clonotype was counted many times. This sequence joins TRBV6-1 and TRBJ2-5; TRBD2 matches 7 bases. The germline gives CDR1 MNHNS, CDR2 SASEGT. The CDR3 spans 14 residues. J lost 5 bases, V lost 5 bases, and 8 bases had no gene match. The CDR3 DNA follows: TGTGCCAGCAGTTCCTGGGGGAGGGAGGAGACCCAGTACTTC. This translates into CASSSWGREETQYF.

The J gene is TRBJ1-2, the V gene TRBV5-5, with a weak D call TRBD1 (5 bases). Germline values: CDR1 SGHKS, CDR2 YYEKEE (reference sequence). V was clipped by 0 bases and J by 4 bases, with 16 bases between them. The CDR3 contains 16 residues. The CDR3 sequence: CASSLDPGLESYGYTF. CDR3 nucleotides: TGTGCCAGCAGCTTGGATCCAGGGCTGGAGAGCTATGGCTACACCTTC.

As regards this clonotype: With a much larger clone just one base away, this may be a read error. V is TRBV2 and J is TRBJ2-1; 10 nucleotides line up with TRBD2. This CDR3 is built from 16 residues. Germline V gene sequence: CDR1 SNHLY, CDR2 FYNNEI. CDR3 in amino acids: CASSEGLAGAFDEQLF. The CDR3 DNA sequence: TGTGCCAGCAGTGAAGGGCTAGCGGGAGCGTTTGATGAGCAGCTCTTC.

In the case of this clonotype: Just one base apart from a much larger clone, this may be a read error. J is TRBJ2-2 and V is TRBV19; D is perhaps TRBD2 (6 bases). The length of the CDR3 is 13 residues. Germline V lookup: CDR1 LNHDA, CDR2 SQIVND (reference sequence). CDR3 in amino acids: CASSIVDTGGLFF. DNA for the CDR3: TGTGCCAGTAGTATTGTAGACACCGGGGGGCTGTTTTTT.

This clonotype was detected many times. The chain combines TRBV4-1 with TRBJ1-6; 7 bases fit TRBD1. CDR1 and CDR2 (germline): MGHRA, YSYEKL. CDR3 length: 16 amino acids. Trimming took 3 bases from V and 9 from J; bases not matched to a gene: 11. CDR3 region: CASSHLHRGSFSPLHF. Here the CDR3 DNA reads TGCGCCAGCAGCCATCTCCACAGGGGTTCTTTTTCACCCCTCCACTTT.